The 10 T cell receptor beta chains presented below share a single source sample, sequenced in a study of blood T cell repertoires in COVID-19. Sequencing was performed with immunoSEQ multiplex PCR; in TCRdb, only in-frame clones are kept and a portion is missing. Among around 100,000 clones listed, approximately 84% were seen once. The sequenced sample was peripheral blood. Receptors originate from a man under 40 in a cohort sampled during active COVID-19.

The J gene is TRBJ1-2, the V gene TRBV4-1, with D unresolved. V was clipped by 0 bases and J by 2 bases, with 10 bases between them. The CDR3 sequence is 15 residues long. In germline, CDR1 is MGHRA, CDR2 YSYEKL. This CDR3 reads CASSQDASWNYGYTF. Written as DNA, the CDR3 is TGCGCCAGCAGCCAAGACGCGTCGTGGAACTATGGCTACACCTTC.

The chain uses TRBV9 and TRBJ1-5; no clear D. The CDR3 consists of 14 residues. Looked up from germline, CDR1 is SGDLS and CDR2 is YYNGEE. Trimming took off 2 bases at V and 7 bases at J, with 13 bases between the two ends. The CDR3 loop is CASSVGPGGQPQHF. In nucleotides, the CDR3 is TGTGCCAGCAGCGTTGGACCAGGAGGCCAGCCCCAGCATTTT.

J is TRBJ2-4 and V is TRBV5-4; TRBD2 aligns across 7 bases. Germline V lookup: CDR1 SGHNT, CDR2 YYREEE (reference sequence). J gave up 0 bases and V 2 bases, and 8 bases lay outside the gene matches. CDR3 length equals 17 residues. This CDR3 is CASSFGAGLLAKNIQYF. Written as DNA, the CDR3 is TGTGCCAGCAGCTTCGGAGCGGGGTTACTAGCCAAAAACATTCAGTACTTC.

The chain links TRBV2 to TRBJ2-3; the D gene is possibly TRBD2 (6 bases). V dropped 6 bases and J dropped 4 bases, with 20 bases sitting between them. The CDR3 spans 16 residues. Germline-derived CDR1 and CDR2 are SNHLY and FYNNEI. This chain's CDR3 is CASRRSASDRADTQYF. CDR3 nucleotide sequence: TGTGCCAGCAGGAGAAGTGCTAGCGATAGGGCAGATACGCAGTATTTT.

The chain recombines TRBV3-1 (or the pseudogene TRBV3-2) with TRBJ1-2, with 8 bases matching TRBD1. Germline V gene lookup returns CDR1 LGHDT and CDR2 YNNKEL (reference sequence). CDR3 length equals 16 residues. Germline trimming cut 3 bases from V and 3 bases from J; bases unmatched to any gene: 9. This chain's CDR3 is CASSQGQTGADYGYTF. CDR3 DNA: TGTGCCAGCAGCCAGGGACAGACAGGGGCAGACTATGGCTACACCTTC.

The rearrangement joins TRBV12-3 or TRBV12-4 to TRBJ2-7; weak D call: TRBD1 (6 bases). There are 12 residues in the CDR3. Trimming removed 4 bases at V and 4 bases at J, with 8 bases between. The DNA of the CDR3 is TGTGCCAGCAGTTACACAGGGTACGAGCAGTACTTC. It is translated as CASSYTGYEQYF.

The chain joins TRBV10-3 to TRBJ1-3; no reliable D call. Deletions cut 4 bases from V and 4 bases from J, with 11 bases between. The CDR3 length is 14 residues. CDR1 is ENHRY, CDR2 SYGVKD, per germline. The CDR3 sequence is CAISGPGVGNTIYF. The DNA of the CDR3 is TGTGCCATCAGTGGCCCGGGAGTCGGAAACACCATATATTTT.

This clone turned up a few times. This rearrangement joins TRBV10-2 to TRBJ1-5; 9 bases are shared with TRBD1. Germline loops: CDR1 WSHSY, CDR2 SAAADI. Unmatched junction bases numbered 2, after V lost 8 bases and J lost 3 bases. This CDR3 is built from 13 residues. In DNA form, the CDR3 reads TGCGCCAGCGGGACAGGGTACAATCAGCCCCAGCATTTT. Protein product: CASGTGYNQPQHF.

This chain uses TRBV18 with TRBJ2-1; 7 bases align to TRBD2. This CDR3 has 16 residues. V was clipped by 0 bases and J by 3 bases; unmatched bases: 5. CDR1 is KGHSH and CDR2 is LQKENI in the germline V gene. The CDR3 sequence is CASSPPSAGDYNEQFF. The CDR3 DNA follows: TGTGCCAGCTCACCACCGAGCGCGGGGGACTACAATGAGCAGTTCTTC.

The V gene is TRBV7-6, the J gene TRBJ2-1, with 9 bases matching TRBD2. The germline CDR1 and CDR2 sequences are SGHVS and FNYEAQ. J was trimmed by 7 bases and V by 1 base; bases with no gene match: 5. The CDR3 extends over 15 amino acids. CDR3 residues: CASSLEVAGENEQFF. Written as DNA, the CDR3 is TGTGCCAGCAGCTTAGAAGTAGCGGGGGAGAATGAGCAGTTCTTC.